This passage covers 3 T cell receptor beta chains from one sample sequenced in a study of blood T cell repertoires in COVID-19. Measured with immunoSEQ multiplex PCR; TCRdb has only the in-frame clones, and not every one. The table lists some 150,000 clones, 84% of them singletons. The sample was PBMCs or T cells enriched from blood (not recorded which). The receptor set was obtained from a man aged 45 to 65 who had recovered from COVID-19.

The chain recombines TRBV11-2 with TRBJ1-3, with 8 positions matching TRBD1. The junction had 7 bases not matched to a gene; V was cut back by 6 bases and J by 3 bases. The germline gives CDR1 SGHAT, CDR2 FQNNGV. The CDR3 loop spans 15 amino acids. This CDR3 reads CASRPQGAGGNTIYF. The CDR3 region has the DNA TGTGCCAGCAGGCCCCAGGGGGCGGGTGGAAACACCATATATTTT.

The J gene is TRBJ1-5, the V gene TRBV28; the match to TRBD1 covers 9 bases. The CDR3 is 14 amino acids. Germline V gene data show CDR1 as MDHEN and CDR2 as SYDVKM. V was pared by 5 bases and J by 6 bases, with 5 bases of the junction left unmatched. The CDR3 coding sequence is TGTGCCAGCAGTCCGGGACAGGGTTTTCAGCCCCAGCATTTT. Translating it yields CASSPGQGFQPQHF.

The genes are TRBV18 and TRBJ2-1, with D possibly being TRBD2 (7 bases). Germline CDR1 KGHSH, CDR2 LQKENI. The CDR3 is 16 amino acids. The V end was cut by 3 bases, the J end by 7 bases, with 19 bases between. The CDR3: CASSPGGPLWENEQFF. The CDR3 DNA is TGTGCCAGCTCACCGGGGGGGCCCCTTTGGGAGAATGAGCAGTTCTTC.